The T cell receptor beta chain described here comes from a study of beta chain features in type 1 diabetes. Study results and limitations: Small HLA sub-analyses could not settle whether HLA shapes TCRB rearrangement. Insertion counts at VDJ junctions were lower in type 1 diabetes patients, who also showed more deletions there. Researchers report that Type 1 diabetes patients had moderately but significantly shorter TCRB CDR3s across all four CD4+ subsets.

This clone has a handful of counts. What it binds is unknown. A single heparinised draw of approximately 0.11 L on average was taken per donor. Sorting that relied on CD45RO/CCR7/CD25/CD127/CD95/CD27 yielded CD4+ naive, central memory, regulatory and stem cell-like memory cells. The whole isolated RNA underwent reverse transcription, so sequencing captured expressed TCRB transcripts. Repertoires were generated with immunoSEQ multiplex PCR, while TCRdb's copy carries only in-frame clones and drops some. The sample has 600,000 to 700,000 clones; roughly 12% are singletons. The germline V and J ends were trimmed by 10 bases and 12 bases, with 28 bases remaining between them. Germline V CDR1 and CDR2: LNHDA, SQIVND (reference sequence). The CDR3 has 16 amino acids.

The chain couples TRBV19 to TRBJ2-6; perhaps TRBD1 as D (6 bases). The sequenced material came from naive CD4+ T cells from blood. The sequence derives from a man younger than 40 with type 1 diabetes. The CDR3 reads CATQILQDSVYGVLTF. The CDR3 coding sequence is TGTGCCACACAAATACTCCAGGACAGCGTATATGGCGTCCTGACTTTC.